Below, 4 T cell receptor beta chains from the same sample are listed, as sequenced in a study of T-cell memory formation after mild COVID-19. TCRdb re-analysed the 5' RACE reads in MiXCR, keeping a single row per CDR3 protein. The sample lists around 500,000 distinct CDR3 sequences; 18% were seen once. The source material was PBMCs or a T cell subset sorted from them (not recorded which). These TCRs come from an adult woman who had mild COVID-19 (a few samples of this study predate the infection). Cell type and time point are not known.

This clonotype has a handful of counts. CDR3 sequence (DNA): TGTGCCACCAGTGATTTACGGGACAGGGAGTGTTACGAGCAGTACTTC. Its translation is CATSDLRDRECYEQYF. The V and J genes are TRBV24-1 and TRBJ2-7; 9 bases are a match to TRBD1. CDR3 length: 16 amino acids. J gave up 4 bases and V 1 base, and 7 bases lay outside the gene matches. In germline, CDR1 is KGHDR, CDR2 SFDVKD.

The CDR3 sequence: CASSYEAGVLTDTQYF. DNA of the CDR3: TGTGCCAGCAGCTACGAAGCGGGGGTACTCACAGATACGCAGTATTTT. The rearrangement joins TRBV7-6 to TRBJ2-3, with TRBD2 matching over 8 bases. The germline gives CDR1 SGHVS, CDR2 FNYEAQ. V lost 4 bases and J lost 2; bases outside the gene matches: 8. CDR3 length equals 16 residues.

This clonotype has just a few counts. This chain links TRBV12-3 or TRBV12-4 with TRBJ2-1, with 7 bases fitting TRBD2. V lost 5 bases, J lost 4 bases, and 8 bases stayed unmatched. The CDR3 totals 15 residues. CDR3 protein: CASSPASGNYNEQFF. As DNA, the CDR3 is TGTGCCAGCAGTCCAGCAAGCGGGAATTACAATGAGCAGTTCTTC.

This clonotype showed up just a few times. The V gene is TRBV5-6, the J gene TRBJ1-2; D gene uncertain. Germline CDR1 and CDR2: SGHDT and YYEEEE. Deletions cut 4 bases from V and 10 bases from J, with 11 bases between. The CDR3 runs 11 residues. CDR3 DNA sequence: TGTGCCAGCAGCGGCTCCATGTCCTACACCTTC. Protein product: CASSGSMSYTF. Looking up the rest from reference TRBV5-6 and TRBJ1-2 gives the full variable domain: DAGVTQSPTHLIKTRGQQVTLRCSPKSGHDTVSWYQQALGQGPQFIFQYYEEEERQRGNFPDRFSGHQFPNYSSELNVNALLLGDSALYLCASSGSMSYTFGSGTRLTVV.